These 8 T cell receptor beta chains were all obtained from the same sample, sequenced in a study of T cells in Graves' hyperthyroidism and ophthalmopathy. It was RNA transcripts that yielded the amplified TCR beta CDR3 regions. TCR CDR3 regions were first amplified by RT-PCR with HTBI primers. Using its own MiXCR run on the multiplex PCR reads, TCRdb lists one record per CDR3 protein. This repertoire shows around 540,000 distinct CDR3 sequences, around 16% found once; its top ten account for approximately 30%. Sequenced input: blood. These receptors all stem from a woman aged 25-40 years with Graves' ophthalmopathy.

This clonotype was counted many times. The genes are TRBV6-2 or TRBV6-3 and TRBJ2-1; TRBD2 matches 7 bases. Germline lookup yields CDR1 MNHEY and CDR2 SVGEGT. V lost 2 bases and J lost 7; bases outside the gene matches: 8. This CDR3 is 15 amino acids long. In nucleotides, the CDR3 is TGTGCCAGCAGTTACGGAGGGAGGGCCTTGAATGAGCAGTTCTTC. This gives the protein CASSYGGRALNEQFF.

This clonotype was detected many times. The chain combines TRBV7-2 with TRBJ2-1; D is undetermined. The germline V gene has CDR1 SGHTA and CDR2 FQGNSA. V dropped 1 base and J dropped 8 bases, with 12 bases sitting between them. The CDR3 is made up of 14 amino acids. The CDR3 here is CASSLGGRSYEQFF. CDR3 coding DNA: TGTGCCAGCAGCTTAGGGGGTCGCAGTTATGAGCAGTTCTTC.

The rearrangement uses TRBV14 and TRBJ2-1; D not certain. V was pared by 0 bases and J by 1 base, with 10 bases between. The CDR3 consists of 16 residues. Germline CDR1 is SGHDN and CDR2 is FVKESK. CDR3 sequence: CASSQDFGRSYNEQFF. Written as DNA, the CDR3 is TGTGCCAGCAGCCAAGACTTCGGTAGATCCTACAATGAGCAGTTCTTC.

In its sample, this clonotype was seen many times. This sequence joins TRBV12-3 or TRBV12-4 and TRBJ2-1; 8 positions match TRBD2. J gave up 8 bases and V 6 bases, and 18 bases lay outside the gene matches. The CDR3 spans 17 residues. CDR3 sequence: CASRSRLSGITIHEQFF. CDR3 in DNA: TGTGCCAGCAGGTCAAGGCTTAGCGGGATTACTATCCATGAGCAGTTCTTC.

This clonotype was counted many times. The rearrangement links TRBV7-6 to TRBJ2-1, with D unresolved. The ends were cut back, 1 base at V and 0 bases at J, with 10 bases in the middle. Per germline, CDR1 SGHVS and CDR2 FNYEAQ. The CDR3 totals 16 residues. CDR3 sequence: CASSLGTPSSYNEQFF. The CDR3 nucleotides read TGTGCCAGCAGCTTAGGCACTCCCAGCTCCTACAATGAGCAGTTCTTC.

This clonotype has a count of ten or more. V and J are TRBV5-1 and TRBJ2-7, with D hard to call. CDR3 size: 12 residues. V gave up 3 bases and J gave up 4 bases, with 8 bases separating them. CDR1 is SGHRS, CDR2 YFSETQ, per germline. The CDR3 sequence: CASSSELYEQYF. The CDR3 bases are TGCGCCAGCAGCTCGGAACTATACGAGCAGTACTTC.

Ten or more counts support this clonotype. The genes are TRBV7-8 and TRBJ2-1, with 13 bases identical to TRBD2. CDR3 length: 17 amino acids. J was trimmed by 1 base and V by 5 bases; bases with no gene match: 5. CDR1 SGHVS and CDR2 FQNEAQ come from the germline V gene. The CDR3 bases are TGTGCCAGCAGCCCCTGGACTAGCGGGAGTTCCTACAATGAGCAGTTCTTC. It is translated as CASSPWTSGSSYNEQFF.

The DNA for the CDR3 is TGTGCCAGCAGACAGGGGGCGTTCGGGGAGCTGTTTTTT. This gives the protein CASRQGAFGELFF. The chain carries TRBV7-2 and TRBJ2-2, with 9 nucleotides matching TRBD1. The CDR3 totals 13 residues. The germline gives CDR1 SGHTA, CDR2 FQGNSA. V lost 6 bases and J lost 7; bases outside the gene matches: 3.